This passage covers 27 T cell receptor beta chains from one sample sequenced in a study of T cells after yellow fever vaccination. TCRdb processed the 5' RACE reads anew with MiXCR; each CDR3 protein has one entry. The sample has about 300,000 distinct CDR3 sequences, around 7.3% seen once. The sample consisted of PBMCs, taken roughly seven weeks after the first yellow fever vaccination. The receptor set was obtained from a man aged 18-30 years who received the YFV17D yellow fever vaccine.

This clonotype occurred many times. This rearrangement joins TRBV3-1 to TRBJ2-2, with a tentative D call TRBD2 (6 bases). The CDR3 extends over 13 amino acids. Germline values: CDR1 LGHDT, CDR2 YNNKEL (reference sequence). V lost 1 base and J lost 6, with 6 bases in between. The CDR3 DNA reads TGTGCCAGCAGCCAAGGGGAGGCCGGGGAGCTGTTTTTT. Translation: CASSQGEAGELFF.

This chain joins TRBV3-1 and TRBJ2-5, with TRBD2 identical over 8 bases. CDR1 is LGHDT and CDR2 is YNNKEL in the germline V gene (reference sequence). This CDR3 is built from 18 residues. Losses at the gene ends were 11 bases for V and 5 bases for J; bases not matched to a gene: 25. The CDR3 is CAFWPPGGGTLGSETQYF. DNA for the CDR3: TGTGCCTTCTGGCCCCCCGGGGGGGGGACCCTCGGGAGCGAGACCCAGTACTTC.

This clonotype was counted at least ten times. The chain uses TRBV28 and TRBJ2-5; D is possibly TRBD1 or TRBD2 (5 bases each). Germline V gene data show CDR1 as MDHEN and CDR2 as SYDVKM. The CDR3 is 13 residues long. With 2 bases removed from V and 4 bases from J, the gap between germline ends came to 8 bases. CDR3 in amino acids: CASSLIGGETQYF. CDR3 in DNA: TGTGCCAGCAGTTTAATTGGGGGAGAGACCCAGTACTTC.

In this sample, this clonotype turned up many times. V and J are TRBV14 and TRBJ2-1; no definite D call. V was shortened by 4 bases and J by 8 bases, with 9 bases between the two germline ends. The germline CDR1 and CDR2 sequences are SGHDN and FVKESK. CDR3 length: 12 residues. This CDR3 is CASSRFLDEQFF. DNA of the CDR3: TGTGCCAGCAGCCGTTTTTTGGATGAGCAGTTCTTC. The full variable domain, its missing parts supplied by reference TRBV14 and TRBJ2-1, is EAGVTQFPSHSVIEKGQTVTLRCDPISGHDNLYWYRRVMGKEIKFLLHFVKESKQDESGMPNNRFLAERTGGTYSTLKVQPAELEDSGVYFCASSRFLDEQFFGPGTRLTVL.

This clonotype was counted a few times. The chain uses TRBV5-1 and TRBJ1-6; 8 bases are shared with TRBD1. V was clipped by 5 bases and J by 4 bases; unmatched bases: 5. The CDR3 consists of 15 residues. In germline, CDR1 is SGHRS, CDR2 YFSETQ. The CDR3 protein is CASRAGTGYNSPLHF. Here the CDR3 DNA reads TGCGCCAGCAGGGCCGGGACAGGATATAATTCACCCCTCCACTTT.

To note about this clonotype: Germline and junction disagree at one end, which may indicate a read error. The chain uses TRBV4-2 and TRBJ2-7; TRBD2 matches at 8 bases. Germline V gene sequence: CDR1 LGHNA, CDR2 YNFKEQ. The CDR3 length is 16 residues. Written as DNA, the CDR3 is TGTGCCAGCAGCCAAGGTTACCCGGGGGGGCTCGACGAGCTGTACTTC. It codes for CASSQGYPGGLDELYF.

In this sample, this clonotype turned up a few times. The chain recombines TRBV6-2 or TRBV6-3 with TRBJ2-1; D call uncertain. The CDR3 loop spans 13 amino acids. Trimming shortened V by 6 bases and J by 9 bases, and 15 bases separated the two germline ends. Germline CDR1 reads MNHEY; CDR2 reads SVGEGT. For the CDR3, the DNA is TGTGCCAGCAGCTTCTCCCTCGGCGGTGAGCAGTTCTTC. Translation: CASSFSLGGEQFF.

The CDR3 here is CASSPPRGGPNEQFF. The CDR3 DNA is TGTGCCAGCTCACCACCGCGGGGGGGCCCGAATGAGCAGTTCTTC. This rearrangement joins TRBV18 to TRBJ2-1; the match to TRBD2 covers 9 bases. V shed 0 bases and J 7 bases; nucleotides not matched to a gene: 4. From germline, CDR1 is KGHSH and CDR2 LQKENI. This CDR3 is built from 15 residues.

In its sample, this clonotype was seen a few times. The chain joins TRBV7-2 to TRBJ2-7; 8 bases are shared with TRBD1. Germline CDR1 is SGHTA and CDR2 is FQGNSA. The V and J ends lost 6 bases and 5 bases, in that order; junction bases with no gene match: 15. The CDR3 extends over 16 amino acids. CDR3 in DNA: TGTGCCAGCAGACTCCTCCCGGGACAGGTACCAGACGAGCAGTACTTC. Translation: CASRLLPGQVPDEQYF.

This clonotype was seen at least ten times. The chain recombines TRBV6-5 with TRBJ1-1; D not certain. V lost 2 bases and J 1 base, leaving 8 bases between the germline ends. Germline V CDR1 and CDR2: MNHEY, SVGAGI. The CDR3 covers 14 residues. CDR3 nucleotides: TGTGCCAGCAGTTACGGGATCCCGAACACTGAAGCTTTCTTT. This translates into CASSYGIPNTEAFF.

V gene TRBV24-1 combines with J gene TRBJ2-2; D not resolved. Germline assignment: CDR1 KGHDR and CDR2 SFDVKD. The CDR3 loop spans 16 amino acids. Trimming left V 1 base short and J 5 bases short, with 13 bases between. CDR3 in DNA: TGTGCCACCAGTGATTTCGGAAAATTGGGGACCGGGGAGCTGTTTTTT. Translation gives CATSDFGKLGTGELFF.

This clonotype was seen at least ten times. This chain uses TRBV5-5 with TRBJ1-2; the match to TRBD1 covers 7 bases. V was clipped by 2 bases and J by 5 bases; unmatched bases: 18. Germline values: CDR1 SGHKS, CDR2 YYEKEE (reference sequence). This CDR3 has 18 amino acids. CDR3 protein: CASSLRTGQPSSSYGYTF. The CDR3 nucleotides are TGTGCCAGCAGCTTAAGGACAGGACAGCCATCGTCGTCTTATGGCTACACCTTC.

Only a few counts were recorded for this clonotype. The chain uses TRBV6-5 and TRBJ1-4; D is possibly TRBD1 (5 bases). Germline V gene lookup returns CDR1 MNHEY and CDR2 SVGAGI. This CDR3 comprises 15 residues. Trimming stripped 0 bases from V and 3 bases from J, with 8 bases between. The CDR3 nucleotides are TGTGCCAGCAGTTACTCAGGAGGGGCTAATGAAAAACTGTTTTTT. This codes for CASSYSGGANEKLFF.

This clonotype was observed a few times. The chain links TRBV19 to TRBJ2-7; D unresolved. The CDR3 loop spans 15 amino acids. Trimming left V 9 bases short and J 1 base short, with 19 bases between. Germline CDR1 and CDR2: LNHDA and SQIVND (reference sequence). The CDR3 bases are TGTGCCAGCCAACCGTATCTGGGGAAATCCTACGAGCAGTACTTC. Protein sequence: CASQPYLGKSYEQYF. Full variable domain (remainder filled in from reference TRBV19 and TRBJ2-7): DGGITQSPKYLFRKEGQNVTLSCEQNLNHDAMYWYRQDPGQGLRLIYYSQIVNDFQKGDIAEGYSVSREKKESFPLTVTSAQKNPTAFYLCASQPYLGKSYEQYFGPGTRLTVT.

The chain recombines TRBV5-1 with TRBJ2-2; D remains ambiguous. The germline V gene encodes CDR1 SGHRS and CDR2 YFSETQ. This CDR3 has 11 residues. V lost 5 bases and J 7 bases, leaving 6 bases between the germline ends. CDR3 protein: CASRTNGELFF. DNA of the CDR3: TGCGCCAGCAGAACGAACGGGGAGCTGTTTTTT.

This clonotype has a handful of counts. The CDR3, as DNA: TGTGCCAGCAGCTCACCGGGACTAAACACCGGGGAGCTGTTTTTT. It translates to CASSSPGLNTGELFF. The rearrangement joins TRBV5-4 to TRBJ2-2; 7 bases agree with TRBD2. Per the germline V gene, CDR1 is SGHNT and CDR2 is YYREEE (reference sequence). J was trimmed by 2 bases and V by 3 bases; bases with no gene match: 4. This CDR3 spans 15 amino acids.

This chain links TRBV6-5 with TRBJ1-1, with D tentatively TRBD1 (6 bases). Trimming removed 2 bases at V and 1 base at J, with 8 bases between. In germline, CDR1 is MNHEY, CDR2 SVGAGI. This CDR3 spans 14 amino acids. CDR3 DNA: TGTGCCAGCAGTTACGGGGGGGCGAACACTGAAGCTTTCTTT. It encodes CASSYGGANTEAFF.

This chain uses TRBV5-1 with TRBJ2-7; possibly TRBD1 for D (5 bases). CDR3 length: 13 residues. Between the trimmed V and J ends, which lost 1 base and 5 bases, there was a span of 10 bases. Germline-derived CDR1 and CDR2 are SGHRS and YFSETQ. The CDR3 DNA follows: TGCGCCAGCAGCTTGTCAGGGATCGACGAGCAGTACGTC. This codes for CASSLSGIDEQYV.

The rearrangement links TRBV5-5 to TRBJ2-3, with D possibly matching TRBD1 (5 bases). This CDR3 comprises 16 residues. Per the germline V gene, CDR1 is SGHKS and CDR2 is YYEKEE (reference sequence). V lost 0 bases and J 3 bases, leaving 14 bases between the germline ends. The CDR3 nucleotides are TGTGCCAGCAGCTTGGTTGCCAGGGTAGAGACAGATACGCAGTATTTT. Its protein is CASSLVARVETDTQYF. The variable domain in full, completed from reference TRBV5-5 and TRBJ2-3, reads DAGVTQSPTHLIKTRGQQVTLRCSPISGHKSVSWYQQVLGQGPQFIFQYYEKEERGRGNFPDRFSARQFPNYSSELNVNALLLGDSALYLCASSLVARVETDTQYFGPGTRLTVL.

V is TRBV6-2 or TRBV6-3 and J is TRBJ2-7; D not certain. The CDR3 has 15 residues. Trimming shortened V by 0 bases and J by 0 bases, and 9 bases separated the two germline ends. Germline V gives CDR1 MNHEY, CDR2 SVGEGT. CDR3 region: CASSYSAEPSYEQYF. The CDR3 region has the DNA TGTGCCAGCAGTTACTCAGCAGAGCCCTCCTACGAGCAGTACTTC.

In this sample, this clonotype turned up many times. The chain uses TRBV30 and TRBJ1-1; D is unresolved. V shed 7 bases and J shed 5 bases, with 14 bases lying between them. Looked up from germline, CDR1 is GTSNPN and CDR2 is SVGIG (reference sequence). CDR3 length equals 12 residues. The CDR3 DNA is TGTGCCTACCTACCCCCGGTGACTGAAGCTTTCTTT. It specifies CAYLPPVTEAFF.

This chain uses TRBV9 with TRBJ2-2; the D is unclear. V dropped 1 base and J dropped 6 bases, with 7 bases sitting between them. CDR3 length: 13 residues. Germline loops: CDR1 SGDLS, CDR2 YYNGEE. The CDR3 reads CASSVNNAGELFF. CDR3 sequence (DNA): TGTGCCAGCAGCGTAAACAACGCCGGGGAGCTGTTTTTT. The entire variable domain, with the rest obtained from reference TRBV9 and TRBJ2-2, is as follows: DSGVTQTPKHLITATGQRVTLRCSPRSGDLSVYWYQQSLDQGLQFLIQYYNGEERAKGNILERFSAQQFPDLHSELNLSSLELGDSALYFCASSVNNAGELFFGEGSRLTVL.

This clonotype was seen repeatedly, ten times or more. The chain joins TRBV29-1 to TRBJ1-2, with D unclear. CDR3 size: 11 residues. Trimming cost V 7 bases and J 11 bases, with 17 bases left between them. The germline V gene has CDR1 SQVTM and CDR2 ANQGSEA. For the CDR3, the DNA is TGCAGCGCCTGGAGACAATTCGAGTACACCTTC. This gives the protein CSAWRQFEYTF.

As regards this clonotype: Since a much larger clone is just one base distant, this may be a read error. The chain recombines TRBV14 with TRBJ2-5; D may correspond to TRBD1 or TRBD2 (5 bases each). The germline V gene has CDR1 SGHDN and CDR2 FVKESK. Deletions cut 3 bases from V and 7 bases from J, with 24 bases between. The CDR3 length is 17 residues. In DNA form, the CDR3 reads TGTGCCAGCAGCCAGCTACCGGGGCTTGGTTGGGAAGGGACCCAGTACTTC. It yields the protein CASSQLPGLGWEGTQYF.

A note on this clonotype: An end of the junction differs from the germline gene, which may be a read error. The chain carries TRBV5-4 and TRBJ2-3; 7 bases map to TRBD2. Germline loops: CDR1 SGHNT, CDR2 YYREEE (reference sequence). The CDR3 loop spans 15 amino acids. The CDR3 here is CTSGDSSIGTDTQYF. DNA for the CDR3: TGTACCAGCGGGGACTCCTCGATAGGCACAGATACGCAGTATTTT.

The chain employs TRBV12-3 or TRBV12-4 and TRBJ1-6; 8 nucleotides line up with TRBD1. The CDR3 has 15 residues. V shed 5 bases, J shed 6 bases, and the junction held 6 bases outside the gene matches. CDR3 amino acids: CASSPLQGANSPLHF. The DNA for the CDR3 is TGTGCCAGCAGTCCCTTGCAGGGGGCTAATTCACCCCTCCACTTT.

This clonotype was picked up a small number of times. V gene TRBV5-1 combines with J gene TRBJ2-3; D not certain. Per germline, CDR1 SGHRS and CDR2 YFSETQ. This CDR3 region has 17 residues. V gave up 4 bases and J gave up 2 bases, with 20 bases separating them. As DNA, the CDR3 is TGCGCCAGCAGCCCCCGCTACACGCGGACGGTCACAGATACGCAGTATTTT. The encoded protein is CASSPRYTRTVTDTQYF.